Shown below are 21 T cell receptor beta chains from a single sample sequenced in a study of T cell repertoires in ileal Crohn's disease. Assay: immunoSEQ multiplex PCR; the TCRdb copy retains only in-frame clones and omits some. The sample holds several thousand clones, under 85% seen once. The specimen was ileal tissue. The receptors come from an adult with Crohn's disease.

The chain joins TRBV6-4 to TRBJ2-3, with 7 bases that match TRBD1. The ends lost 3 bases at V and 3 bases at J; junction bases unmatched: 6. This CDR3 is 15 amino acids long. The germline V gene encodes CDR1 MRHNA and CDR2 SNTAGT. Here the CDR3 reads CASSEGQRETDTQYF. The CDR3 bases are TGTGCCAGCAGTGAGGGACAGAGAGAAACAGATACGCAGTATTTT.

This sequence joins TRBV2 and TRBJ2-7, with TRBD1 matching over 7 bases. V lost 4 bases to trimming and J lost 3 bases; unmatched junction nucleotides: 6. Germline V lookup: CDR1 SNHLY, CDR2 FYNNEI. The CDR3 has 14 amino acids. CDR3 residues: CASSGGTENYEQYF. CDR3 coding DNA: TGTGCCAGCAGTGGAGGGACAGAGAACTACGAGCAGTACTTC.

This sequence joins TRBV6-6 and TRBJ2-1, with 9 nucleotides matching TRBD1. With V trimmed by 6 bases and J by 7 bases, 10 bases remained unmatched. The length of the CDR3 is 15 residues. Germline values: CDR1 MNHNY, CDR2 SVGAGI (reference sequence). CDR3 region: CASRPTGTGSNEQFF. Written as DNA, the CDR3 is TGTGCCAGCAGACCAACCGGGACAGGGAGTAATGAGCAGTTCTTC.

The V call is TRBV6-1, the J call TRBJ1-5; D unresolved. The germline V gene has CDR1 MNHNS and CDR2 SASEGT. The V gene lost 6 bases and the J gene lost 2 bases, with 8 bases spanning the gap. CDR3 size: 13 residues. CDR3 sequence: CASRPPGNQPQHF. For the CDR3, the DNA is TGTGCCAGCAGACCGCCGGGCAATCAGCCCCAGCATTTT.

The rearrangement uses TRBV27 and TRBJ1-1; TRBD1 is a possible D gene (6 bases). The germline CDR1 and CDR2 sequences are MNHEY and SMNVEV (reference sequence). The CDR3 totals 16 residues. Deletions cut 3 bases from V and 5 bases from J, with 19 bases between. The CDR3 sequence: CASSFQGVRGLTEAFF. The CDR3 DNA is TGTGCCAGCAGTTTTCAAGGGGTCAGGGGCTTAACTGAAGCTTTCTTT.

This clone has more than one count but fewer than ten. The J gene is TRBJ2-6, the V gene TRBV6-1; possibly TRBD1 for D (6 bases). Germline loops: CDR1 MNHNS, CDR2 SASEGT. V shed 7 bases and J shed 2 bases, with 12 bases lying between them. The CDR3 contains 15 residues. The CDR3 coding sequence is TGTGCCAGCACCCTCGAGGGGGCTGGGGCCAACGTCCTGACTTTC. This gives the protein CASTLEGAGANVLTF.

The chain joins TRBV7-9 to TRBJ2-7; the D gene is possibly TRBD1 (6 bases). V was cut by 4 bases and J by 5 bases, with 15 bases left in between. CDR1 is SEHNR, CDR2 FQNEAQ, per germline (reference sequence). The CDR3 consists of 14 residues. The CDR3: CASSYTGQGNEQYF. In nucleotides, the CDR3 is TGTGCCAGCAGCTATACGGGACAAGGTAACGAGCAGTACTTC.

This rearrangement joins TRBV30 to TRBJ1-1; tentative D call: TRBD1 (5 bases). CDR1 is GTSNPN and CDR2 is SVGIG in the germline V gene (reference sequence). Trimming left V 2 bases short and J 1 base short, with 8 bases between. The CDR3 runs 13 residues. CDR3: CAWSRTTNTEAFF. The CDR3 coding sequence is TGTGCCTGGAGTCGGACAACGAACACTGAAGCTTTCTTT.

The chain uses TRBV5-1 and TRBJ2-7, with TRBD1 identical over 9 bases. This CDR3 is built from 16 residues. Germline trimming cut 4 bases from V and 1 base from J; bases unmatched to any gene: 9. Germline CDR1 and CDR2: SGHRS and YFSETQ. CDR3 in amino acids: CASSNLGTGTSYEQYF. For the CDR3, the DNA is TGCGCCAGCAGCAACCTCGGGACAGGGACTTCCTACGAGCAGTACTTC.

This clone was counted between two and nine times. The J gene is TRBJ2-7, the V gene TRBV5-1; D may be TRBD2 (6 bases). This CDR3 is 15 amino acids long. CDR1 is SGHRS and CDR2 is YFSETQ in the germline V gene. The V end lost 1 base, the J end lost 5 bases, and 16 bases lay between the germline ends. The CDR3 DNA is TGCGCCAGCAGCTTGAGGAGGGGTTCTATGGACGAGCAGTACTTC. Its translation is CASSLRRGSMDEQYF.

There are a few counts of this clone. The chain recombines TRBV2 with TRBJ2-7; a possible D gene is TRBD1 (7 bases). Trimming cost V 4 bases and J 1 base, with 17 bases left between them. The CDR3 is made up of 16 amino acids. CDR1 and CDR2 (germline): SNHLY, FYNNEI. In DNA, the CDR3 is TGTGCCAGCAGTGTGGAGGGGGCAGTCCGGTCCTACGAGCAGTACTTC. It codes for CASSVEGAVRSYEQYF. Using reference TRBV2 and TRBJ2-7 for the parts outside the CDR3, the full variable domain is EPEVTQTPSHQVTQMGQEVILRCVPISNHLYFYWYRQILGQKVEFLVSFYNNEISEKSEIFDDQFSVERPDGSNFTLKIRSTKLEDSAMYFCASSVEGAVRSYEQYFGPGTRLTVT.

The chain joins TRBV6-5 to TRBJ2-1; 12 nucleotides line up with TRBD1. The CDR3 covers 16 residues. V lost 1 base to trimming and J lost 9 bases; unmatched junction nucleotides: 7. Germline CDR1 and CDR2: MNHEY and SVGAGI. The CDR3 loop reads CASSYLGQGAGGEQFF. The CDR3 DNA sequence: TGTGCCAGCAGTTACTTGGGACAGGGGGCAGGTGGTGAGCAGTTCTTC.

The genes are TRBV7-2 and TRBJ2-2; D might be TRBD1 (6 bases). This CDR3 contains 18 residues. V shed 2 bases and J shed 3 bases, with 19 bases lying between them. Per the germline V gene, CDR1 is SGHTA and CDR2 is FQGNSA. The CDR3 loop reads CASSLNQGPGKDTGELFF. DNA for the CDR3: TGTGCCAGCAGCTTAAATCAGGGGCCGGGAAAAGACACCGGGGAGCTGTTTTTT. Full variable domain (missing parts from reference TRBV7-2 and TRBJ2-2): GAGVSQSPSNKVTEKGKDVELRCDPISGHTALYWYRQSLGQGLEFLIYFQGNSAPDKSGLPSDRFSAERTGGSVSTLTIQRTQQEDSAVYLCASSLNQGPGKDTGELFFGEGSRLTVL.

The CDR3 spells CASGLSQGPSTEAFF. The CDR3 DNA reads as TGTGCTAGTGGTTTGTCCCAGGGGCCTTCCACTGAAGCTTTCTTT. V is TRBV12-5 and J is TRBJ1-1, with D possibly being TRBD1 (6 bases). There are 15 residues in the CDR3. V was clipped by 2 bases and J by 4 bases, with 14 bases between them. In germline, CDR1 is LGHNT, CDR2 FRNRAP.

This sequence joins TRBV27 and TRBJ1-5; the D gene is possibly TRBD1 (6 bases). The CDR3 spans 14 residues. The V end lost 4 bases, the J end lost 3 bases, and 10 bases lay between the germline ends. Germline CDR1 and CDR2: MNHEY and SMNVEV (reference sequence). The CDR3 sequence: CASSSDRHNQPQHF. CDR3 sequence (DNA): TGTGCCAGCAGTTCCGACAGGCACAATCAGCCCCAGCATTTT.

The table lists this clone with a count of one. The chain combines TRBV6-5 with TRBJ1-6, with 8 bases that match TRBD1. Germline assignment: CDR1 MNHEY and CDR2 SVGAGI. With V trimmed by 5 bases and J by 9 bases, 6 bases remained unmatched. The CDR3 covers 14 residues. The CDR3 DNA is TGTGCCAGCAGTCACCGGGACAGGATTTCACCCCTCCACTTT. Amino acids: CASSHRDRISPLHF.

The chain joins TRBV7-9 to TRBJ2-7; 9 bases align to TRBD1. The V segment lost 4 bases and the J segment 5 bases; nucleotides outside the gene matches: 9. CDR1 is SEHNR and CDR2 is FQNEAQ in the germline V gene (reference sequence). This CDR3 is built from 15 residues. The CDR3 DNA reads TGTGCCAGCAGCTCTCTAGGGACAGGGAACAACGAGCAGTACTTC. This gives the protein CASSSLGTGNNEQYF.

The chain is built from TRBV5-1 and TRBJ1-2; TRBD1 matches at 10 bases. From germline, CDR1 is SGHRS and CDR2 YFSETQ. V was clipped by 6 bases and J by 3 bases; unmatched bases: 11. The CDR3 runs to 16 residues. The CDR3 region has the DNA TGCGCCAGCACCCTCACCGGGACAGGGGCTCACTATGGCTACACCTTC. Its protein product is CASTLTGTGAHYGYTF. The entire variable domain, with the rest obtained from reference TRBV5-1 and TRBJ1-2, is as follows: KAGVTQTPRYLIKTRGQQVTLSCSPISGHRSVSWYQQTPGQGLQFLFEYFSETQRNKGNFPGRFSGRQFSNSRSEMNVSTLELGDSALYLCASTLTGTGAHYGYTFGSGTRLTVV.

V and J are TRBV27 and TRBJ2-1; 7 bases are shared with TRBD2. V shed 4 bases and J 7 bases; nucleotides not matched to a gene: 16. The CDR3 runs to 17 residues. Germline CDR1 and CDR2: MNHEY and SMNVEV (reference sequence). In nucleotides, the CDR3 is TGTGCCAGCAGTTCCCAAATATCCCGCGGGAGATTTAATGAGCAGTTCTTC. It is translated as CASSSQISRGRFNEQFF.

V is TRBV29-1 and J is TRBJ2-2; 10 bases line up with TRBD1. With 6 bases clipped from V and 3 bases from J, the junction kept 13 bases outside the gene matches. Germline assignment: CDR1 SQVTM and CDR2 ANQGSEA. The CDR3 runs to 17 residues. The CDR3 DNA sequence: TGCAGCGTCGCCCTGGGACAGGGGCTTAGGCACACCGGGGAGCTGTTTTTT. Its protein is CSVALGQGLRHTGELFF.

In DNA form, the CDR3 reads TGCGCCAGCTTGGGACAGGGAAGCGATACGCAGTATTTT. Encoded protein: CASLGQGSDTQYF. This sequence joins TRBV5-1 and TRBJ2-3; TRBD1 aligns across 9 bases. The CDR3 spans 13 residues. Germline CDR1 SGHRS, CDR2 YFSETQ. Losses at the gene ends were 7 bases for V and 6 bases for J; bases not matched to a gene: 6.